This T cell receptor beta chain is drawn from a study of patients and donors after allogeneic stem cell transplantation. CDR1 and CDR2 (germline): DFQATT, SNEGSKA (reference sequence). The CDR3 is 10 amino acids. V was pared by 3 bases and J by 7 bases, with 6 bases between. The table lists this clonotype with a few counts. One entry per CDR3 protein, called by TCRdb with MiXCR from the RT-PCR reads. This sample has about 150,000 distinct CDR3 sequences, with approximately 35% found just once. The sequenced sample consisted of blood, either unsorted or a sorted T cell fraction (not recorded which). The origin of this receptor is a human donor who was either an allogeneic HSCT recipient or a stem cell or donor lymphocyte infusion donor (not recorded which). It is not recorded whose cells these are; they may come from a transplant donor. This chain connects TRBV20-1 to TRBJ1-1; D uncertain. The CDR3 bases are TGCAGTGCTAGGGGCTTTGAAGCTTTCTTT. Amino acid sequence: CSARGFEAFF.